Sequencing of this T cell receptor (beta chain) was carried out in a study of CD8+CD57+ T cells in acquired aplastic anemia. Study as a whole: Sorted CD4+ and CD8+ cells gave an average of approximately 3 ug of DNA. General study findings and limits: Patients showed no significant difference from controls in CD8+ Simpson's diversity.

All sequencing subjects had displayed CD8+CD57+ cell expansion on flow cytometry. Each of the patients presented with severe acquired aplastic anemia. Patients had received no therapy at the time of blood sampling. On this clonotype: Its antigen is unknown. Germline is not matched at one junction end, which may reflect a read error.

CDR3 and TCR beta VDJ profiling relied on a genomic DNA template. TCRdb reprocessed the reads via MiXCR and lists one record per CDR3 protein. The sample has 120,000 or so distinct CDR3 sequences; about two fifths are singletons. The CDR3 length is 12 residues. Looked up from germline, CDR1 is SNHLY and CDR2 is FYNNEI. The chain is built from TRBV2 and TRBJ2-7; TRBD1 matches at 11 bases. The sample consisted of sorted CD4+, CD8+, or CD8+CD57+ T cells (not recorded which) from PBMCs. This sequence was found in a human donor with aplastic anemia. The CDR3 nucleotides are TGTGCCAGCAGTGAGGACAGGGGGCGCGCGGTCTTC. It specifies CASSEDRGRAVF.